One T cell receptor beta chain is described in this entry. An input of about 0.5 to 1 ug of RNA was subjected to reverse transcription using random hexamers. TCRdb recomputed calls from the immunoSEQ multiplex PCR reads with MiXCR, one row per CDR3 protein. The sample has about 160,000 distinct CDR3 sequences, roughly 94% seen once; the top ten hold about 0.094%. This record comes from a study of CD8 T cells in Susac syndrome. The CD8+ and CD4+ T cells were isolated magnetically using a negative isolation approach, whereas the TEMRA cells were enriched by FACS. Trimming took 7 bases from V and 1 from J, leaving 14 bases between them. Germline values: CDR1 MNHEY, CDR2 SMNVEV (reference sequence). There are 14 residues in the CDR3.

This sequence joins TRBV27 and TRBJ2-7; D may correspond to TRBD1 or TRBD2 (6 bases each). The sample was CD4+ T cells from PBMCs. The receptor was isolated from a human donor with multiple sclerosis. CDR3 protein: CASKGGRESYEQYF. DNA for the CDR3: TGTGCCAGCAAGGGGGGAAGGGAGTCCTACGAGCAGTACTTC.